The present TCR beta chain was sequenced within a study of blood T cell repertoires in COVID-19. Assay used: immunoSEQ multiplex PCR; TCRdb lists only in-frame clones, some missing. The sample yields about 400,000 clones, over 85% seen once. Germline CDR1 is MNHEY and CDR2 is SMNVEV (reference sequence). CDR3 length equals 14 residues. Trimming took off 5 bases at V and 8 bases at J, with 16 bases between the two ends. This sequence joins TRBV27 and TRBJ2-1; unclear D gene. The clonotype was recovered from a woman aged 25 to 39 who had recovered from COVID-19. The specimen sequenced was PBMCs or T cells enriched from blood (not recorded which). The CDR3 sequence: CASSPRPATDEQFF. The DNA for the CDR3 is TGTGCCAGCAGTCCCCGCCCAGCGACCGATGAGCAGTTCTTC.